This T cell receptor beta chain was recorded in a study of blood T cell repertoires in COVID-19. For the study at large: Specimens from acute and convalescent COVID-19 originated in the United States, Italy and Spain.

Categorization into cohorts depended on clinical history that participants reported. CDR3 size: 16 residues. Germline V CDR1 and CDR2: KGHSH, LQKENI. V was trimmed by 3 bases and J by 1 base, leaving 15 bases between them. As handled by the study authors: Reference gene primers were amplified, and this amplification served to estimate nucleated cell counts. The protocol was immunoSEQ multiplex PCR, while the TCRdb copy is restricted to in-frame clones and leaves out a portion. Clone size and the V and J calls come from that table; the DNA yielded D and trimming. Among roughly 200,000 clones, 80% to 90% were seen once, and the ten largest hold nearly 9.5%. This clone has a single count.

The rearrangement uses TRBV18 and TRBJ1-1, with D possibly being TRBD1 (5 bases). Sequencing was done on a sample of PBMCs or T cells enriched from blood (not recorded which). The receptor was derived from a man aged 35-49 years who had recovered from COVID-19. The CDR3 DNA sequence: TGTGCCAGCTCACCGAGACAGATCGATCGGAACACTGAAGCTTTCTTT. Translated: CASSPRQIDRNTEAFF. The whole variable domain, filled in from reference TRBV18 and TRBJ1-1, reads NAGVMQNPRHLVRRRGQEARLRCSPMKGHSHVYWYRQLPEEGLKFMVYLQKENIIDESGMPKERFSAEFPKEGPSILRIQQVVRGDSAAYFCASSPRQIDRNTEAFFGQGTRLTVV.